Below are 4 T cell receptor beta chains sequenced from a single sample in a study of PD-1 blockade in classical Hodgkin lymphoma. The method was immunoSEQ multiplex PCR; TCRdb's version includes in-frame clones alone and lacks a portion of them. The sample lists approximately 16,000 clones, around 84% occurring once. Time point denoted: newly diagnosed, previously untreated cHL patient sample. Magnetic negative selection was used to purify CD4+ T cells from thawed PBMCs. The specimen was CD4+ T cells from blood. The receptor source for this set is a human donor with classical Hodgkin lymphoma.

The CDR3 nucleotides read TGTGCTCTGGGGCGACGGGACAGGTTCACAGATACGCAGTATTTT. Protein: CALGRRDRFTDTQYF. This chain uses TRBV2 with TRBJ2-3, with 8 positions matching TRBD1. The CDR3 consists of 15 residues. Germline assignment: CDR1 SNHLY and CDR2 FYNNEI.

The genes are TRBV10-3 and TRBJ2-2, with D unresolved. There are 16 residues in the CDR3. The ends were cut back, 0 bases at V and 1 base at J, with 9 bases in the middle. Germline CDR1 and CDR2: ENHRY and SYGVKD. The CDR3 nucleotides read TGTGCCATCAGTGAGTCTTTGGCCAGGAACACCGGGGAGCTGTTTTTT. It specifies CAISESLARNTGELFF.

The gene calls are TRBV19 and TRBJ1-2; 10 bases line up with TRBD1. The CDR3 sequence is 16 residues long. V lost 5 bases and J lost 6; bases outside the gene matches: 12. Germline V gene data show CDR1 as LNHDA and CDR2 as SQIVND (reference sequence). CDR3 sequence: CASSRVGTGASNGYTF. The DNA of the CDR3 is TGTGCCAGTAGTCGGGTCGGGACAGGGGCTTCCAATGGCTACACCTTC.

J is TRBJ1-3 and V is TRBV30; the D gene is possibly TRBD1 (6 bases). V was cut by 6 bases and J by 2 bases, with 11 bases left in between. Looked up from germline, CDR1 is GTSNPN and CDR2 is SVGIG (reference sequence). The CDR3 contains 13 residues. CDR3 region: CACKAGAGNTIYF. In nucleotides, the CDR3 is TGTGCCTGTAAGGCAGGGGCTGGAAACACCATATATTTT.